The present entry profiles one T cell receptor beta chain with its context. The sample is drawn from a study of blood T cell repertoires in COVID-19. Per the study methods: Estimation of nucleated cell counts was performed using reference gene primer amplification. Sequenced by immunoSEQ multiplex PCR; TCRdb stores in-frame clones only, minus some. V and J calls plus clone size are reproduced from that table; the DNA served to infer D and trimming. The sample lists under 250,000 clones, more than 75% occurring once. The length of the CDR3 is 14 residues. V gave up 7 bases and J gave up 7 bases, with 14 bases separating them. Germline loops: CDR1 MNHEY, CDR2 SVGAGI.

The sequenced material came from peripheral blood. The sequence came from a woman aged 40 to 50 with acute or convalescent COVID-19. This rearrangement joins TRBV6-5 to TRBJ1-6; possibly TRBD1 for D (5 bases). The CDR3 DNA is TGTGCCAGCAAGAGAGACGGGGGGAATTCACCCCTCCACTTT. Translation: CASKRDGGNSPLHF.